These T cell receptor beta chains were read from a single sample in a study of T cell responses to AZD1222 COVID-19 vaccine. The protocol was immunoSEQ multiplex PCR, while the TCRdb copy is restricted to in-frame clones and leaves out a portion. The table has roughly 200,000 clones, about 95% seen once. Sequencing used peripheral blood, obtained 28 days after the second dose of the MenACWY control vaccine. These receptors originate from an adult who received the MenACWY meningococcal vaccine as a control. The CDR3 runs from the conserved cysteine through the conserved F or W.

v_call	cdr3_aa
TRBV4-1	CASSHVDRANQPQHF
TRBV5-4	CASSLYQGGKTQYF
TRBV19	CATQQGAGTGELFF
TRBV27	CASGGTSRDYGYTF
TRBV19	CASTYEALSSTNTGELFF
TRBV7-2	CASSFVGGEKLFF
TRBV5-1	CASSSGLAGVSYEQYF
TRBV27	CASSPTQTWAVGTEAFF
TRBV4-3	CASSQDWTSSYNEQFF
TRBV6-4	CASSPEQGEKLFF
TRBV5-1	CASSQEYEQYF
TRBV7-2	CASSLDGRSAYEQYF
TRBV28	CASTTDSSGANVLTF
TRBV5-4	CANNFGTFNTGELFF
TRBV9	CASSGHTTYEQYF
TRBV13	CASSRTLPRQGDYGYTF
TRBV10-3	CAISEQQETQYF
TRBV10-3	CAISESRDLGQYF
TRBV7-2	CASSLELAGNNEQFF
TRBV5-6	CASSLASGGPSDTQYF
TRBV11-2	CASTPTGRDGYTF
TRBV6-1	CASSERDRGLSNYGYTF
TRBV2	CASRETGDQPQHF
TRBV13	CASSPGTSGPGNTIYF
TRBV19	CASSIPPFLAGGQNEQFF
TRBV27	CASSSSGTGSYEQYF
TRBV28	CASSLLPSNIRRETQYF
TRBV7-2	CASSFWTGRSGELFF
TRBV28	CASSLLAGGSGANVLTF
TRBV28	CASSLREDELAGRTDTQYF
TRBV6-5	CASRGELSQHF
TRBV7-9	CASIPYEQFF
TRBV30	CAWSHSAHSNQPQHF
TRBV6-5	CASSYSSRMRDDRYF
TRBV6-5	CASSYTTETSTDTQYF
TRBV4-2	CASSQDGSQPQHF
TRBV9	CASSVSQGGNTEAFF
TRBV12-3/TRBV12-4	CASSFLGRNEQFF
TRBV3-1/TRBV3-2	CASSQDTRGFEQYF
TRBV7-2	CASSNQQGFNQPQHF
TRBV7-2	CASSGIGLAGYEQYF
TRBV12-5	CASGLAGGSTDTQYF
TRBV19	CASSIRPRFAEAFF
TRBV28	CASALQGFPDYEQYF